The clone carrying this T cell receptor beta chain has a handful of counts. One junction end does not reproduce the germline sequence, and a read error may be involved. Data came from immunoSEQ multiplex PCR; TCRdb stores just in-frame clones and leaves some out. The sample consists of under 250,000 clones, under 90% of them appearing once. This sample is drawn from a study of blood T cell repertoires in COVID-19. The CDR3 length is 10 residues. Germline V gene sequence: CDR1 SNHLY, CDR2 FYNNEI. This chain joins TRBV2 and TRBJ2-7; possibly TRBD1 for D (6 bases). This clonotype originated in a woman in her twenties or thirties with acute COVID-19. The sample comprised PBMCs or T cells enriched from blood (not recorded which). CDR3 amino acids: CASSEKDSNF. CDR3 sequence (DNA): TGTGCCAGCAGTGAGAAGGACAGCAACTTC.